The 26 T cell receptor beta chains below come from one sample, sequenced in a study of technical replicates of blood from a few donors. Clones were sequenced by immunoSEQ multiplex PCR, and TCRdb holds only the in-frame ones, with some missing. Of around 50,000 clones in the sample, 90% to 96% were seen once. Sequencing was done on a sample of T cells isolated from PBMCs. The source of these receptors is a human donor in good health.

The chain carries TRBV6-5 and TRBJ2-2; D remains unclear. Trimming removed 4 bases from V and 0 bases from J, with 9 bases in between. The CDR3 is 15 residues long. Germline loops: CDR1 MNHEY, CDR2 SVGAGI. The DNA of the CDR3 is TGTGCCAGCAGTTTACAGCTCGCGAACACCGGGGAGCTGTTTTTT. Protein sequence: CASSLQLANTGELFF.

This clone was recorded a few times. The V and J genes are TRBV6-1 and TRBJ2-7, with 9 bases lining up with TRBD2. V trimming: 4 bases; J trimming: 3 bases; junction bases outside the gene matches: 7. The CDR3 is 15 residues long. Germline lookup yields CDR1 MNHNS and CDR2 SASEGT. CDR3 bases: TGTGCCAGCAGTGTCTTAGCGGGAGAGAGCTACGAGCAGTACTTC. Its translation is CASSVLAGESYEQYF.

This clone was observed once. The V call is TRBV27, the J call TRBJ2-1; 7 bases line up with TRBD1. The CDR3 contains 12 residues. Trimming at V came to 6 bases and at J to 9 bases, leaving 5 bases not matched to a gene. Germline CDR1 reads MNHEY; CDR2 reads SMNVEV (reference sequence). This CDR3 reads CASSVQGSEQFF. CDR3 bases: TGTGCCAGCAGCGTACAGGGGTCTGAGCAGTTCTTC.

The chain links TRBV11-2 to TRBJ1-1, with 7 nucleotides matching TRBD1. Looked up from germline, CDR1 is SGHAT and CDR2 is FQNNGV. Trimming removed 1 base from V and 12 bases from J; junction bases left unmatched: 5. The CDR3 spans 12 residues. CDR3 protein: CASSLAQGLPFF. The CDR3 DNA follows: TGTGCCAGCAGCTTAGCACAGGGGCTACCTTTCTTT.

This clone occurred once. For the CDR3, the DNA is TGTGCCAGCAGCCCAACTAATGAAGAGACCCAGTACTTC. It specifies CASSPTNEETQYF. The V gene is TRBV5-6, the J gene TRBJ2-5; D call uncertain. The CDR3 consists of 13 residues. V was shortened by 4 bases and J by 3 bases, with 10 bases between the two germline ends. Germline V CDR1 and CDR2: SGHDT, YYEEEE.

The chain has TRBV7-9 and TRBJ1-5, with 9 bases matching TRBD1. The junction had 6 bases not matched to a gene; V was cut back by 5 bases and J by 1 base. The germline CDR1 and CDR2 sequences are SEHNR and FQNEAQ (reference sequence). CDR3 length: 16 residues. For the CDR3, the DNA is TGTGCCAGCAGCCGTGGGACAGGGAAGAGCAATCAGCCCCAGCATTTT. Translation: CASSRGTGKSNQPQHF.

This chain joins TRBV5-1 and TRBJ2-1, with no clear D. The CDR3 has 14 residues. Trimming cost V 3 bases and J 8 bases, with 15 bases left between them. Germline-derived CDR1 and CDR2 are SGHRS and YFSETQ. CDR3 sequence reads: CASSSPRGADEQFF. DNA for the CDR3: TGCGCCAGCAGCTCCCCCCGAGGAGCCGATGAGCAGTTCTTC.

The chain carries TRBV5-6 and TRBJ1-4, with 8 bases fitting TRBD1. Germline lookup yields CDR1 SGHDT and CDR2 YYEEEE. The V segment lost 1 base and the J segment 6 bases; nucleotides outside the gene matches: 14. CDR3 length: 18 residues. CDR3 DNA sequence: TGTGCCAGCAGCTTGAGTCCGGACAGGGTAAATAGCGATGAAAAACTGTTTTTT. This encodes CASSLSPDRVNSDEKLFF.

The chain links TRBV28 to TRBJ2-7; 7 bases match TRBD1. This CDR3 spans 14 amino acids. The germline gives CDR1 MDHEN, CDR2 SYDVKM. J lost 5 bases, V lost 8 bases, and 12 bases had no gene match. Written as DNA, the CDR3 is TGTGCCAGCCGTGAGACAGGGAGTCAAGACGAGCAGTACTTC. Encoded protein: CASRETGSQDEQYF.

This chain connects TRBV11-3 to TRBJ2-7, with D possibly being TRBD2 (5 bases). The V gene lost 5 bases and the J gene lost 3 bases, with 14 bases spanning the gap. The CDR3 covers 14 residues. Germline values: CDR1 SGHNT, CDR2 YENEEA. The CDR3 DNA is TGTGCCAGCAGCCCTGGACTTGAGGACTACGAGCAGTACTTC. Its translation is CASSPGLEDYEQYF.

The chain links TRBV10-3 to TRBJ1-5; D remains ambiguous. Trimming removed 2 bases at V and 4 bases at J, with 12 bases between. CDR1 ENHRY and CDR2 SYGVKD come from the germline V gene. CDR3 length: 15 residues. CDR3 amino acids: CAISEGPTRNQPQHF. For the CDR3, the DNA is TGTGCCATCAGTGAGGGTCCGACACGAAATCAGCCCCAGCATTTT.

V is TRBV7-9 and J is TRBJ1-4; 7 nucleotides align to TRBD1. CDR1 is SEHNR, CDR2 FQNEAQ, per germline (reference sequence). V was clipped by 8 bases and J by 8 bases; unmatched bases: 11. CDR3 length: 14 residues. CDR3: CASQRRDSEEKLFF. CDR3 DNA sequence: TGTGCCAGCCAGCGCCGGGACAGTGAAGAAAAACTGTTTTTT.

The chain is built from TRBV6-5 and TRBJ2-7; D call uncertain. Germline V CDR1 and CDR2: MNHEY, SVGAGI. The ends were cut back, 2 bases at V and 7 bases at J, with 12 bases in the middle. The CDR3 loop spans 13 amino acids. The CDR3 loop reads CASSYRVTGEQYF. The DNA for the CDR3 is TGTGCCAGCAGTTACCGAGTAACCGGGGAGCAGTACTTC.

The chain carries TRBV6-1 and TRBJ1-1, with 7 positions matching TRBD1. This CDR3 comprises 15 residues. The trim removed 4 bases at V and 0 bases at J, leaving 5 bases unmatched. CDR1 and CDR2 (germline): MNHNS, SASEGT. The CDR3 DNA reads as TGTGCCAGCAGTGCCGGAGGGACAGTGAACACTGAAGCTTTCTTT. Protein sequence: CASSAGGTVNTEAFF.

The chain employs TRBV6-1 and TRBJ1-2, with 8 bases matching TRBD1. CDR1 and CDR2 (germline): MNHNS, SASEGT. V lost 3 bases and J lost 8; bases outside the gene matches: 8. The CDR3 loop spans 14 amino acids. CDR3 bases: TGTGCCAGCAGTGAGACCAGGACAGGGTTAGGCTACACCTTC. The encoded protein is CASSETRTGLGYTF.

As DNA, the CDR3 is TGTGCCAGCAGTGGCAGCGGGAGGAAGTACAATGAGCAGTTCTTC. Protein: CASSGSGRKYNEQFF. The chain recombines TRBV25-1 with TRBJ2-1; 9 nucleotides align to TRBD2. CDR1 is MGHDK and CDR2 is SYGVNS in the germline V gene. This CDR3 contains 15 residues. Trimming took 4 bases from V and 4 from J; bases not matched to a gene: 5.

The chain uses TRBV5-4 and TRBJ1-2, with D unresolved. Trimming took 2 bases from V and 8 from J, leaving 13 bases between them. CDR1 is SGHNT, CDR2 YYREEE, per germline (reference sequence). The CDR3 sequence is 13 residues long. CDR3 sequence: CASSLVTGAGYTF. The CDR3 DNA reads as TGTGCCAGCAGCTTAGTGACTGGAGCGGGCTACACCTTC.

This clone was counted a single time. The CDR3 protein is CASSNDYGYTF. In DNA form, the CDR3 reads TGTGCCAGCTCTAATGACTATGGCTACACCTTC. The genes are TRBV28 and TRBJ1-2; the D is unclear. The CDR3 sequence is 11 residues long. V was pared by 8 bases and J by 3 bases, with 7 bases between. Germline lookup yields CDR1 MDHEN and CDR2 SYDVKM.

The chain carries TRBV5-4 and TRBJ1-2; D uncertain. This CDR3 region has 14 residues. CDR1 and CDR2 from the germline V gene are SGHNT and YYREEE (reference sequence). V shed 2 bases and J shed 6 bases, with 14 bases lying between them. The CDR3 reads CASSFDLTTDGYTF. DNA of the CDR3: TGTGCCAGCAGCTTTGACCTTACTACCGATGGCTACACCTTC.

The chain recombines TRBV4-3 with TRBJ2-7; 9 positions match TRBD1. The CDR3 is 15 residues long. Trimming removed 0 bases from V and 3 bases from J; junction bases left unmatched: 3. In germline, CDR1 is LGHNA, CDR2 YSLEER. The CDR3 DNA reads TGCGCCAGCAGCCAAGATTCGGGACAGGGCTACGAGCAGTACTTC. Translation: CASSQDSGQGYEQYF.

V gene TRBV5-4 combines with J gene TRBJ1-1; D is unclear. Germline V lookup: CDR1 SGHNT, CDR2 YYREEE (reference sequence). The length of the CDR3 is 13 residues. V was pared by 5 bases and J by 8 bases, with 16 bases between. The chain's CDR3 is CASSFTQEPEAFF. As DNA, the CDR3 is TGTGCCAGCAGTTTCACGCAGGAACCGGAAGCTTTCTTT.

CDR3 nucleotide sequence: TGTGCCATCAGTGACCCGACTAAACTGGGGATTACCTACGAGCAGTACTTC. This encodes CAISDPTKLGITYEQYF. The chain is built from TRBV10-3 and TRBJ2-7; perhaps TRBD2 as D (5 bases). Trimming shortened V by 3 bases and J by 2 bases, and 20 bases separated the two germline ends. The CDR3 is 17 residues long. The germline V gene has CDR1 ENHRY and CDR2 SYGVKD.

This clone was counted once. The chain has TRBV28 and TRBJ1-1; 8 nucleotides align to TRBD1. Germline V gene lookup returns CDR1 MDHEN and CDR2 SYDVKM. The CDR3 is 13 residues long. Trimming at V came to 10 bases and at J to 5 bases, leaving 9 bases not matched to a gene. CDR3 DNA sequence: TGTGCCATCCTTCAGGGGGCTAATACTGAAGCTTTCTTT. It encodes CAILQGANTEAFF.

The chain joins TRBV6-5 to TRBJ2-5; no firm D call. This CDR3 has 14 residues. Trimming pared 0 bases from V and 5 bases from J, leaving 10 bases between. Germline V lookup: CDR1 MNHEY, CDR2 SVGAGI. The CDR3 sequence is CASSYSNSQETQYF. CDR3 sequence (DNA): TGTGCCAGCAGTTACTCGAACAGTCAGGAGACCCAGTACTTC.

J is TRBJ1-5 and V is TRBV12-2. TRBV12-2 counts as a pseudogene. This CDR3 is 13 amino acids long. CDR3 nucleotides: TGTGCAAGTCGCTTAGTCGGAGATCAGCCCCAGCATTTT. It is translated as CASRLVGDQPQHF.

This chain links TRBV6-5 with TRBJ2-7, with 9 bases matching TRBD1. Germline V gene lookup returns CDR1 MNHEY and CDR2 SVGAGI. The CDR3 contains 13 residues. Losses at the gene ends were 7 bases for V and 4 bases for J; bases not matched to a gene: 5. The CDR3 region has the DNA TGTGCCAGCACATTCGGACAGGGGTACGAGCAGTACTTC. Amino acid sequence: CASTFGQGYEQYF.